This TCR beta chain was recovered during a study of T-cell memory formation after mild COVID-19. Study observations and caveats: Among clones contracting day 15 to 85, CD4/CD8 was balanced, whereas later expanders leaned CD4+. Clones from the second wave (peaking day 37) had unconfirmed SARS-CoV-2 specificity. Clones which contracted sat mainly in CM and EM if CD4+, and in EMRA if CD8+.

TCRdb reanalysed the 5' RACE reads using MiXCR and keeps one entry per CDR3 protein. Counted here are about 16,000 distinct CDR3 sequences, 20% to 25% occurring once; the ten biggest clones make up 50% to 70%. Germline CDR1 is LNHNV and CDR2 is YYDKDF (reference sequence). The CDR3 spans 15 residues. The trim removed 3 bases at V and 6 bases at J, leaving 7 bases unmatched. As regards this clonotype: Its antigen is unidentified.

The source is a man between 18 and 29 years old who had mild COVID-19 (a few samples of this study predate the infection). Cell type and time point are not known. The sequenced sample was PBMCs or a T cell subset sorted from them (not recorded which). The chain uses TRBV15 and TRBJ2-3; 9 nucleotides match TRBD2. CDR3 nucleotide sequence: TGTGCCACCAGCAGGGGCGGGAGGGCCGTCGATACGCAGTATTTT. Translated, it gives CATSRGGRAVDTQYF. Complete variable domain (other parts from reference TRBV15 and TRBJ2-3): DAMVIQNPRYQVTQFGKPVTLSCSQTLNHNVMYWYQQKSSQAPKLLFHYYDKDFNNEADTPDNFQSRRPNTSFCFLDIRSPGLGDTAMYLCATSRGGRAVDTQYFGPGTRLTVL.